The 12 T cell receptor beta chains presented below share a single source sample, sequenced in a study of tumor and adjacent non-tumor tissue in lung cancer (dated by TCRdb to 2016 to 2019). The library was prepared using multiplex PCR. The instrument was an Illumina HiSeq 2500. Following protocols modified from ARM-PCR, the researchers constructed TCRbeta libraries through three rounds of nested PCR with primers (Table S4). The raw public data were reprocessed by TCRdb itself: fastp quality trimming at Q25, MiXCR clonotype calling, in-frame beta chains only. Each entry is one CDR3 protein sequence, shown with its most common DNA and genes. The sample data list about 110,000 distinct CDR3 sequences, and over 75% of these were observed just once. Under 25% of the sample is in the top ten clones. Bulk unsorted tissue served as the source for RNA extraction, and RNA quality was assessed using a NanoDrop ND-1000 and an Agilent 2100.

The sequencing sample was made of lung tumor tissue. All receptors come from a man between 65 and 85 years old with non-small cell lung cancer.

With regard to this clonotype: Given the absence of the conserved phenylalanine or tryptophan at the CDR3 end, a read error is likely. The DNA of the CDR3 is TGTGTCACGTCTGGCCGGAGCACAGATACGCAGTATTTA. As protein: CVTSGRSTDTQYL. The chain couples TRBV11-2 to TRBJ2-3, with D uncertain. CDR3 length: 13 residues. Germline V gene data show CDR1 as SGHAT and CDR2 as FQNNGV.

Concerning this clonotype: One end of the junction fails to match germline, which may point to a read error. This sequence joins TRBV29-1 and TRBJ1-2; D not certain. Germline-derived CDR1 and CDR2 are SQVTM and ANQGSEA. The CDR3 has 13 residues. Here the CDR3 reads CSVLQKGAYGCTF. CDR3 nucleotide sequence: TGCAGCGTTCTCCAAAAGGGAGCCTATGGCTGCACCTTC.

The V call is TRBV29-1, the J call TRBJ2-6; D is unresolved. This CDR3 is built from 13 residues. Germline V lookup: CDR1 SQVTM, CDR2 ANQGSEA. Trimming shortened V by 7 bases and J by 0 bases, and 7 bases separated the two germline ends. DNA for the CDR3: TGCAGCGCGGCCTACTCTGGGGCCAACGTCCTGACTTTC. Translating it yields CSAAYSGANVLTF.

Remarks on this clonotype: Germline and junction disagree at one end, which may indicate a read error. CDR3 loop: CSVEARGGTQYF. In DNA form, the CDR3 reads TGTAGCGTTGAGGCAAGGGGAGGGACCCAGTACTTC. The V and J genes are TRBV29-1 and TRBJ2-5; TRBD2 is a possible D gene (6 bases). The CDR3 extends over 12 amino acids. In germline, CDR1 is SQVTM, CDR2 ANQGSEA.

Comments on this clonotype: A read error may account for a junction end that differs from germline. This chain links TRBV11-3 with TRBJ1-1; weak D call: TRBD1 (6 bases). The CDR3 covers 16 residues. In germline, CDR1 is SGHNT, CDR2 YENEEA. The CDR3 bases are TGTGCCAGGAGCTTCCAGGACAGAGCCCTGAACATTGAAGCTTTCTTT. As protein: CARSFQDRALNIEAFF.

In regard to this clonotype: At one end the junction does not follow the germline gene, possibly because of a read error. The V call is TRBV29-1, the J call TRBJ2-2, with D unresolved. The germline V gene has CDR1 SQVTM and CDR2 ANQGSEA. CDR3 length: 11 amino acids. This chain's CDR3 is CSVLWTGQLFF. The CDR3 DNA reads TGCAGCGTACTTTGGACCGGGCAGCTGTTTTTT.

Points on this clonotype: This sequence may be a read error, since a much larger clone differs from it by one base. This chain joins TRBV5-6 and TRBJ1-5, with a tentative D call TRBD1 (5 bases). Germline CDR1 reads SGHDT; CDR2 reads YYEEEE. This CDR3 region has 16 residues. The DNA of the CDR3 is TGTACCAGCAGCTTGAGTGGGACGGAAAGCAATCAGCCCCAGCATTTT. This encodes CTSSLSGTESNQPQHF.

Turning to this clonotype: At one end the junction does not follow the germline gene, possibly because of a read error. The chain combines TRBV29-1 with TRBJ2-1, with D unresolved. Germline loops: CDR1 SQVTM, CDR2 ANQGSEA. This CDR3 contains 15 residues. The CDR3, as DNA: TGCAGCGTTGAGGGTGGTCACAACTCCTACAATGAACAGTTCTTC. Translating it yields CSVEGGHNSYNEQFF.

A note on this clonotype: This CDR3 is missing its conserved last phenylalanine or tryptophan, likely due to a read error. This sequence joins TRBV5-6 and TRBJ2-1; 10 bases agree with TRBD1. Germline CDR1 reads SGHDT; CDR2 reads YYEEEE. The CDR3 has 16 amino acids. The CDR3 DNA sequence: TGTGTCAGCAGCTTGGACAGGGGGGAAACCTACAATGAGCAGTTCCTC. It encodes CVSSLDRGETYNEQFL.

The chain has TRBV11-2 and TRBJ2-7; 8 positions agree with TRBD2. In germline, CDR1 is SGHAT, CDR2 FQNNGV. The V segment lost 2 bases and the J segment 12 bases; nucleotides outside the gene matches: 12. The CDR3 is made up of 14 amino acids. CDR3 DNA sequence: TGTGCCAGCAGCTTATGTAGCGGGACCTACGAACTGTACTTC. Translated, it gives CASSLCSGTYELYF.

Points on this clonotype: The final CDR3 position lacks the conserved phenylalanine or tryptophan, pointing to a likely read error. The limits of the CDR3 on the DNA are not certain, so only TCRdb's listed CDR3 is given. The CDR3 here is CASSLKTGWMNTEALL. This rearrangement joins TRBV11-3 to TRBJ1-1; the table's TRBD1 call for D was not verified on the DNA. The CDR3 numbers 16 amino acids, ends counted. Germline CDR1 and CDR2: SGHNT and YENEEA.

A word on this clonotype: The CDR3 ends on some other residue instead of the conserved phenylalanine or tryptophan, so this is likely a read error. The CDR3 sequence is CASSLQDRFNTEAFL. Written as DNA, the CDR3 is TGTGCCAGCAGCTTGCAGGACAGGTTTAACACTGAAGCTTTCCTT. The rearrangement joins TRBV6-5 to TRBJ1-1; 7 nucleotides align to TRBD1. Germline assignment: CDR1 MNHEY and CDR2 SVGAGI. The CDR3 length is 15 residues. The junction had 9 bases not matched to a gene; V was cut back by 6 bases and J by 2 bases.